The rows below give T cell receptor beta chains drawn from one sample of a study of vaccination effects on CD4 cells after COVID-19. This table comes from immunoSEQ multiplex PCR, and its TCRdb copy is limited to in-frame clones, with some not included. This sample has 20,000 to 25,000 clones; 73% occur once, and the top ten carry 11%. Their recognized antigens are unknown. Material: CD4+ T cells from PBMCs cultured without peptide, obtained before COVID-19 vaccination. The origin of the receptors is a human donor who received a COVID-19 vaccine. The CDR3 runs from the conserved cysteine through the conserved F or W.

>TRBV14|TRBJ2-1
CASSRTSGSYNEQFF
>TRBV10-3|TRBJ1-1
CAISGRTANTEAFF
>TRBV5-4|TRBJ1-1
CASSLSGSLSTEAFF
>TRBV7-3|TRBJ2-2
CASSAKGRTGELFF
>TRBV4-1|TRBJ2-1
CASSQGGIPVEQFF
>TRBV7-9|TRBJ2-7
CASSSPGYEQYF
>TRBV7-2|TRBJ2-7
CASSPTSGSSYEQYF
>TRBV23-1|TRBJ2-7
CASSQPSGLNSPYEQYF
>TRBV29-1|TRBJ1-4
CSGFNEKLFF
>TRBV27|TRBJ1-3
CASRAGGSGNTIYF
>TRBV19|TRBJ1-1
CASSIAVGRENTEAFF